Listed below are T cell receptor beta chains from one sample, sequenced in a study of shared clonotypes between healthy human individuals. The table came from immunoSEQ multiplex PCR; TCRdb's copy has only in-frame clones and leaves some out. The sample has about 2.1 million clones, over 85% seen once. The sample taken for sequencing was naive CD8+ T cells from PBMCs. The receptors derive from a young man in good health. Some clones in this sample may be carry-over from other donors' samples. Each CDR3 is given with its conserved first and last residue. A D gene is named only where the DNA matches it firmly. For some rows the clone size is stated as once, few or many, or as a class when expanded; others skip it.

V gene,D gene,J gene,clone size,CDR3 protein,CDR3 DNA
TRBV6-5,NA,TRBJ1-1,NA,CASSYGWGITEAFF,TGTGCCAGCAGTTACGGCTGGGGTATTACTGAAGCTTTCTTT
TRBV29-1,NA,TRBJ1-2,once,CSVAGDYGYTF,TGCAGCGTTGCTGGGGACTATGGCTACACCTTC
TRBV4-3,TRBD2,TRBJ2-1,NA,CASSPRLAGEGLGNEQFF,TGCGCCAGCAGCCCCCGTCTAGCGGGGGAGGGACTTGGGAATGAGCAGTTCTTC
TRBV4-3,NA,TRBJ2-7,NA,CASSQESLGGSDEQYF,TGCGCCAGCAGCCAAGAGTCTCTTGGGGGATCGGACGAGCAGTACTTC
TRBV11-3,TRBD2,TRBJ2-7,NA,CASSLGDVGTSGEYEQYF,TGTGCCAGCAGCTTAGGCGATGTGGGGACTAGCGGGGAATACGAGCAGTACTTC
TRBV7-9,TRBD1,TRBJ2-7,NA,CASSRQGNSYEQYF,TGTGCCAGCAGCAGACAGGGAAACTCCTACGAGCAGTACTTC
TRBV27,NA,TRBJ1-1,NA,CASSFGGAVTEAFF,TGTGCCAGCAGTTTTGGGGGCGCGGTCACTGAAGCTTTCTTT
TRBV5-1,NA,TRBJ2-7,once,CASSLGLSPEQYF,TGCGCCAGCAGCCTGGGATTATCGCCCGAGCAGTACTTC
TRBV10-1,TRBD1,TRBJ2-1,once,CASSRDSIYNEQFF,TGCGCCAGCAGTCGGGACAGCATATACAATGAGCAGTTCTTC
TRBV10-3,NA,TRBJ2-2,NA,CAISENLGTGELFF,TGTGCCATCAGTGAGAACCTCGGCACCGGGGAGCTGTTTTTT
TRBV7-2,TRBD2,TRBJ2-7,NA,CASSLHSGGSEQYF,TGTGCCAGCAGCTTACATTCTGGCGGGAGCGAGCAGTACTTC
TRBV9,NA,TRBJ1-2,NA,CASSDSGGYTF,TGTGCCAGCAGTGACAGTGGCGGCTACACCTTC
TRBV11-2,NA,TRBJ2-3,NA,CASTQATDTQYF,TGTGCCAGCACCCAGGCCACAGATACGCAGTATTTT
TRBV11-3,NA,TRBJ2-2,NA,CASSSRDTGELFF,TGTGCCAGCAGCTCACGAGACACCGGGGAGCTGTTTTTT
TRBV2,NA,TRBJ2-1,NA,CASSVSPMYNEQFF,TGTGCCAGCAGTGTATCGCCAATGTACAATGAGCAGTTCTTC
TRBV10-3,NA,TRBJ2-7,NA,CAISEREAVYEQYF,TGTGCCATCAGTGAAAGGGAGGCGGTGTACGAGCAGTACTTC
TRBV4-2,NA,TRBJ2-1,once,CASSRGWVADNEQFF,TGTGCCAGCAGCCGGGGATGGGTAGCCGACAATGAGCAGTTCTTC
TRBV27,NA,TRBJ1-1,NA,CASSQLGLVGRMNTEAFF,TGTGCCAGCAGTCAACTCGGCCTCGTTGGGCGGATGAACACTGAAGCTTTCTTT
TRBV9,NA,TRBJ1-5,NA,CAALSSGTVEYSNQPQHF,TGTGCCGCCCTCTCTTCCGGGACGGTAGAATATAGCAATCAGCCCCAGCATTTT
TRBV5-1,TRBD1,TRBJ1-1,NA,CASSLTGINTEAFF,TGCGCCAGCAGCCTGACAGGGATCAACACTGAAGCTTTCTTT
TRBV25-1,NA,TRBJ2-7,NA,CATQAGYEQYF,TGTGCCACTCAAGCGGGCTACGAGCAGTACTTC
TRBV15,NA,TRBJ2-7,NA,CATSSSRVDSYEQYF,TGTGCCACCAGCAGTTCCCGAGTGGATTCCTACGAGCAGTACTTC
TRBV27,TRBD1,TRBJ2-5,NA,CASSPTGGRQETQYF,TGTGCCAGCAGCCCGACAGGGGGGCGGCAAGAGACCCAGTACTTC
TRBV4-3,NA,TRBJ2-7,NA,CASSRIYEQYF,TGCGCCAGCAGCCGGATTTACGAGCAGTACTTC
TRBV28,NA,TRBJ1-5,NA,CASTLSPPLLMCNQPQHF,TGTGCCAGCACCCTGTCGCCCCCCCTTTTGATGTGCAATCAGCCCCAGCATTTT
TRBV7-9,NA,TRBJ2-7,NA,CASLGAGQLYEQYF,TGTGCCAGCTTGGGGGCGGGACAACTCTACGAGCAGTACTTC
TRBV15,TRBD1,TRBJ1-1,few,CATSRDRDGTEAFF,TGTGCCACCAGCAGGGACAGGGATGGAACTGAAGCTTTCTTT
TRBV7-9,NA,TRBJ2-1,NA,CASSLGQYNEQFF,TGTGCCAGCAGCTTAGGGCAATACAATGAGCAGTTCTTC
TRBV7-2,NA,TRBJ1-1,NA,CASSLWSGMNTEAFF,TGTGCCAGCAGCTTATGGTCGGGCATGAACACTGAAGCTTTCTTT
TRBV5-1,TRBD1,TRBJ2-7,NA,CASSYGPGGIYEQYF,TGCGCCAGCAGCTACGGGCCAGGGGGCATCTACGAGCAGTACTTC
TRBV15,NA,TRBJ2-7,NA,CATSRDRGGGSEQYF,TGTGCCACCAGCAGAGATCGTGGAGGGGGCTCAGAGCAGTACTTC
TRBV29-1,NA,TRBJ1-1,NA,CSAPDGGGTEAFF,TGCAGCGCTCCTGACGGGGGTGGGACTGAAGCTTTCTTT
TRBV7-2,NA,TRBJ2-1,NA,CASSLAWLARNEQFF,TGTGCCAGCAGCTTAGCGTGGCTAGCCCGCAATGAGCAGTTCTTC
TRBV19,TRBD2,TRBJ2-7,NA,CASSLAGGPEQYF,TGTGCCAGTAGCTTAGCGGGAGGGCCCGAGCAGTACTTC
TRBV28,NA,TRBJ1-5,NA,CASSSPPQPQHF,TGTGCCAGCAGCTCCCCCCCTCAGCCCCAGCATTTT
TRBV7-9,TRBD2,TRBJ2-7,NA,CASSTGGTPYEQYF,TGTGCCAGCAGCACGGGGGGGACCCCCTACGAGCAGTACTTC
TRBV9,NA,TRBJ1-3,NA,CASSEILDSGNTIYF,TGTGCCAGCAGCGAGATACTCGACTCTGGAAACACCATATATTTT
TRBV7-9,NA,TRBJ2-1,NA,CASSSEVPSHHEQFF,TGTGCCAGCAGCTCCGAAGTTCCGTCACATCATGAGCAGTTCTTC
TRBV7-9,NA,TRBJ1-1,NA,CASSLAARLFGNTEAFF,TGTGCCAGCAGCTTAGCGGCCCGCCTCTTTGGGAACACTGAAGCTTTCTTT
TRBV5-4,TRBD1,TRBJ2-1,NA,CASSLGTGGMNEQFF,TGTGCCAGCAGCTTGGGGACAGGCGGAATGAATGAGCAGTTCTTC
TRBV5-1,TRBD2,TRBJ2-1,NA,CASSLERLAARHEQFF,TGCGCCAGCAGCTTGGAACGACTAGCGGCCCGACATGAGCAGTTCTTC
TRBV6-6,TRBD1,TRBJ1-1,NA,CASSLGTDTEAFF,TGTGCCAGCAGCTTAGGGACAGACACTGAAGCTTTCTTT